Presented here are 26 T cell receptor beta chains from one specimen sequenced in a study of blood T cell repertoires in COVID-19. Sequenced by immunoSEQ multiplex PCR; TCRdb stores in-frame clones only, minus some. The profile shows roughly 380,000 clones, approximately 90% of them singletons. The specimen sequenced was peripheral blood. Receptors originate from a woman between 40 and 50 years old with COVID-19, enrolled during active disease.

The chain employs TRBV6-5 and TRBJ2-7; TRBD1 agrees at 8 bases. CDR3 length: 14 amino acids. Trimming at V came to 6 bases and at J to 3 bases, leaving 7 bases not matched to a gene. CDR1 MNHEY and CDR2 SVGAGI come from the germline V gene. CDR3 sequence: CASRRGTGHYEQYF. The CDR3 DNA reads as TGTGCCAGCAGAAGGGGGACAGGCCACTACGAGCAGTACTTC.

The chain employs TRBV7-2 and TRBJ1-1; a weak D match, TRBD1 (5 bases). There are 13 residues in the CDR3. V lost 5 bases and J 5 bases, leaving 12 bases between the germline ends. The germline CDR1 and CDR2 sequences are SGHTA and FQGNSA. As DNA, the CDR3 is TGTGCCAGCAGCCCGTCAGGGCGGACTGAAGCTTTCTTT. It specifies CASSPSGRTEAFF.

This chain connects TRBV4-1 to TRBJ1-1; 7 bases align to TRBD1. The junction had 6 bases not matched to a gene; V was cut back by 2 bases and J by 0 bases. The CDR3 has 16 residues. Per germline, CDR1 MGHRA and CDR2 YSYEKL. This chain's CDR3 is CASSQPTGTVNTEAFF. CDR3 bases: TGCGCCAGCAGCCAACCCACCGGGACAGTGAACACTGAAGCTTTCTTT.

The V and J genes are TRBV24-1 and TRBJ1-5, with D hard to call. In germline, CDR1 is KGHDR, CDR2 SFDVKD. This CDR3 spans 17 amino acids. V lost 9 bases and J lost 2, with 22 bases in between. The CDR3 here is CATLTRPGKRGNQPQHF. The CDR3 coding sequence is TGTGCCACCCTCACCAGGCCGGGCAAGCGGGGCAATCAGCCCCAGCATTTT.

The chain employs TRBV6-5 and TRBJ2-7; the match to TRBD2 covers 9 bases. Per the germline V gene, CDR1 is MNHEY and CDR2 is SVGAGI. J gave up 5 bases and V 11 bases, and 10 bases lay outside the gene matches. The CDR3 has 13 residues. The CDR3 sequence is CASPGASGNEQYF. The CDR3 DNA sequence: TGTGCCTCCCCAGGTGCTAGCGGGAACGAGCAGTACTTC.

This clone was counted once. This CDR3 is also generated by other DNA sequences in the sample. V gene TRBV28 combines with J gene TRBJ1-5; D unresolved. V was pared by 1 base and J by 6 bases, with 4 bases between. In germline, CDR1 is MDHEN, CDR2 SYDVKM. The CDR3 runs 12 residues. The CDR3 loop is CASSLSRQPQHF. The CDR3 DNA reads as TGTGCCAGCAGTTTATCCCGTCAGCCCCAGCATTTT.

The chain joins TRBV9 to TRBJ2-2; D ambiguous. V dropped 0 bases and J dropped 6 bases, with 12 bases sitting between them. Germline assignment: CDR1 SGDLS and CDR2 YYNGEE. The CDR3 totals 15 residues. The CDR3 here is CASSVEVSGSGELFF. CDR3 nucleotides: TGTGCCAGCAGCGTAGAGGTCTCCGGGTCCGGGGAGCTGTTTTTT.

The chain has TRBV5-1 and TRBJ1-1; 7 nucleotides align to TRBD1. J lost 0 bases, V lost 4 bases, and 0 bases had no gene match. This CDR3 is built from 13 residues. CDR1 and CDR2 (germline): SGHRS, YFSETQ. CDR3 protein: CASSGQVNTEAFF. The CDR3 nucleotides read TGCGCCAGCAGCGGACAGGTGAACACTGAAGCTTTCTTT.

The chain couples TRBV25-1 to TRBJ1-4; 8 nucleotides match TRBD1. The CDR3 extends over 16 amino acids. From germline, CDR1 is MGHDK and CDR2 SYGVNS. The trim removed 10 bases at V and 7 bases at J, leaving 17 bases unmatched. The chain's CDR3 is CATSGGPGQATEKLFF. CDR3 bases: TGTGCCACCAGCGGGGGGCCGGGACAGGCTACTGAAAAACTGTTTTTT.

The gene calls are TRBV7-3 and TRBJ1-1, with 7 bases fitting TRBD1. Unmatched junction bases numbered 4, after V lost 5 bases and J lost 1 base. The germline V gene has CDR1 SGHTA and CDR2 FQGTGA. This CDR3 has 14 amino acids. CDR3 in amino acids: CASSAYRGNTEAFF. Written as DNA, the CDR3 is TGTGCCAGCAGCGCGTACAGGGGGAACACTGAAGCTTTCTTT.

This rearrangement joins TRBV4-3 to TRBJ2-1; perhaps TRBD2 as D (6 bases). V lost 0 bases and J 10 bases, leaving 13 bases between the germline ends. The CDR3 sequence is 14 residues long. Germline V CDR1 and CDR2: LGHNA, YSLEER. CDR3: CASSQDPTSTEQFF. The CDR3 coding sequence is TGCGCCAGCAGCCAAGACCCGACTAGTACCGAGCAGTTCTTC.

The table lists this clone with a few counts. The CDR3 DNA is TGTGCCAGCAGTTTACGCCCAGTAAACACCGGGGAGCTGTTTTTT. It yields the protein CASSLRPVNTGELFF. V gene TRBV27 combines with J gene TRBJ2-2; D unresolved. V was pared by 2 bases and J by 2 bases, with 9 bases between. This CDR3 comprises 15 residues. The germline V gene has CDR1 MNHEY and CDR2 SMNVEV (reference sequence).

The chain joins TRBV28 to TRBJ1-5, with TRBD1 matching over 10 bases. Germline values: CDR1 MDHEN, CDR2 SYDVKM. The CDR3 is made up of 15 amino acids. Trimming removed 6 bases from V and 1 base from J; junction bases left unmatched: 3. In DNA form, the CDR3 reads TGTGCCAGCAGGACAGGGGGCGGGAGCAATCAGCCCCAGCATTTT. Its protein product is CASRTGGGSNQPQHF.

This chain uses TRBV5-1 with TRBJ2-1; 8 bases fit TRBD2. The V gene's germline CDR1 is SGHRS and CDR2 YFSETQ. J was trimmed by 5 bases and V by 1 base; bases with no gene match: 5. The CDR3 has 15 amino acids. CDR3 DNA: TGCGCCAGCAGCTTGAGCGGGAGCGCCCACAATGAGCAGTTCTTC. Translation gives CASSLSGSAHNEQFF.

The V gene is TRBV28, the J gene TRBJ2-1, with 7 bases lining up with TRBD1. V lost 7 bases and J lost 4; bases outside the gene matches: 4. This CDR3 is 13 amino acids long. The germline V gene encodes CDR1 MDHEN and CDR2 SYDVKM. CDR3 residues: CASTQGQYNEQFF. CDR3 bases: TGTGCCAGCACCCAGGGACAGTACAATGAGCAGTTCTTC.

The CDR3 DNA reads as TGTGCCAGCAGGTTACAGGAGCGGGGGCAGCCCCAGCATTTT. Encoded protein: CASRLQERGQPQHF. This chain connects TRBV28 to TRBJ1-5; weak D call: TRBD1 (5 bases). Germline assignment: CDR1 MDHEN and CDR2 SYDVKM. The V and J ends lost 6 bases and 7 bases respectively, with 16 bases between them. The CDR3 runs 14 residues.

The rearrangement uses TRBV27 and TRBJ2-5, with D maybe TRBD2 (5 bases). This CDR3 contains 13 residues. CDR1 and CDR2 from the germline V gene are MNHEY and SMNVEV (reference sequence). V lost 6 bases and J 5 bases, leaving 13 bases between the germline ends. CDR3 bases: TGTGCCAGCAGGCGGGCTCCTTTCGAGACCCAGTACTTC. Translated: CASRRAPFETQYF.

V usage is TRBV3-1 (or the pseudogene TRBV3-2) and J usage is TRBJ2-1; 7 bases agree with TRBD2. Germline V gives CDR1 LGHDT, CDR2 YNNKEL (reference sequence). The CDR3 sequence is 16 residues long. Trimming cost V 1 base and J 3 bases; bases outside gene matches: 6. The CDR3 sequence is CASSQGKREHYNEQFF. DNA for the CDR3: TGTGCCAGCAGCCAAGGTAAGCGGGAACACTACAATGAGCAGTTCTTC.

The J gene is TRBJ2-3, the V gene TRBV7-3, with 7 bases aligning to TRBD2. CDR1 SGHTA and CDR2 FQGTGA come from the germline V gene. V lost 5 bases and J lost 4; bases outside the gene matches: 0. This CDR3 spans 12 amino acids. For the CDR3, the DNA is TGTGCCAGCAGCGCGGGGGCAGATACGCAGTATTTT. This translates into CASSAGADTQYF.

This clone was detected only once. The V gene is TRBV27, the J gene TRBJ2-7; D perhaps matches TRBD2 (6 bases). Germline CDR1 MNHEY, CDR2 SMNVEV (reference sequence). The CDR3 is made up of 16 amino acids. Trimming pared 2 bases from V and 3 bases from J, leaving 17 bases between. CDR3: CASSLGVGGKVYEQYF. CDR3 in DNA: TGTGCCAGCAGTTTAGGAGTTGGAGGGAAAGTCTACGAGCAGTACTTC.

This rearrangement joins TRBV2 to TRBJ1-1, with 10 bases identical to TRBD1. This CDR3 has 17 amino acids. Germline V gene lookup returns CDR1 SNHLY and CDR2 FYNNEI. Trimming at V came to 4 bases and at J to 2 bases, leaving 10 bases not matched to a gene. This CDR3 reads CASSGDRGGSINTEAFF. The DNA for the CDR3 is TGTGCCAGCAGTGGGGACAGGGGAGGATCCATTAACACTGAAGCTTTCTTT.

This clone was counted between two and nine times. In DNA form, the CDR3 reads TGTGCCAGCAGTTCAGGGGCAAACACCGGGGAGCTGTTTTTT. Translation gives CASSSGANTGELFF. V usage is TRBV2 and J usage is TRBJ2-2; tentatively, D is TRBD1 (6 bases). The CDR3 spans 14 residues. V lost 5 bases and J 2 bases, leaving 9 bases between the germline ends. Germline lookup yields CDR1 SNHLY and CDR2 FYNNEI.

In its sample, this clone was seen once. V is TRBV3-1 (or the pseudogene TRBV3-2) and J is TRBJ1-6; D call uncertain. This CDR3 is 13 amino acids long. V was pared by 6 bases and J by 12 bases, with 15 bases between. The V gene's germline CDR1 is LGHDT and CDR2 YNNKEL (reference sequence). The CDR3 coding sequence is TGTGCCAGCAGGCGTAACGAACCGGGACCCCTCCACTTT. This gives the protein CASRRNEPGPLHF.

The chain links TRBV7-3 to TRBJ2-5; 8 nucleotides line up with TRBD1. The CDR3 has 14 amino acids. Germline loops: CDR1 SGHTA, CDR2 FQGTGA. V lost 4 bases to trimming and J lost 4 bases; unmatched junction nucleotides: 5. DNA for the CDR3: TGTGCCAGCAGCTCAGACAGGGGCGGAGAGACCCAGTACTTC. This translates into CASSSDRGGETQYF.

The J gene is TRBJ2-5, the V gene TRBV5-1; no clear D gene. From germline, CDR1 is SGHRS and CDR2 YFSETQ. CDR3 size: 15 residues. Trimming took off 2 bases at V and 5 bases at J, with 16 bases between the two ends. The CDR3 sequence: CASSLTSGYGETQYF. In nucleotides, the CDR3 is TGCGCCAGCAGCTTAACCTCCGGCTACGGGGAGACCCAGTACTTC.

The CDR3 coding sequence is TGTGCCAGCAGCCCCAACCCAGGGGCCGTAATGAACACTGAAGCTTTCTTT. This encodes CASSPNPGAVMNTEAFF. V usage is TRBV5-4 and J usage is TRBJ1-1; weak D call: TRBD1 (6 bases). Germline V lookup: CDR1 SGHNT, CDR2 YYREEE (reference sequence). The CDR3 has 17 residues. The ends were cut back, 4 bases at V and 0 bases at J, with 19 bases in the middle.